This entry describes one T cell receptor beta chain. This clonotype showed up just once. Its antigen has not been determined. Base qualities are not provided; no much larger clone lies one nucleotide away. A lone read offers only weak evidence. These data come from a study of CD8 T cells in Susac syndrome (dated by TCRdb to about 2019). For the wider study: The study used repertoire sequencing to test whether antigen drove CD8+ T cell activation and differentiation in Susac syndrome. The study compared CD8+ T cell repertoire clonality among 12 healthy donors, around 14 Susac syndrome patients and 15 multiple sclerosis patients.

V is clipped by 3 bases and J by 8 bases, and the sequence between their germline boundaries is 8 bases long. CDR3 length: 11 amino acids, cysteine to phenylalanine. Left in the record is the CDR3 DNA by itself, 33 bases read in frame from the first base. High-throughput TCR beta sequencing profiled peripheral blood CD8+ and CD4+ T cells from healthy donors, Susac syndrome patients and multiple sclerosis patients. Healthy donors were age- and sex-matched controls. Bulk CD8+ and CD4+ T cells were purified magnetically by negative isolation, whereas CD8+ TEMRA cells were enriched by FACS. Blood was collected in EDTA tubes and processed within 24 hours, with PBMCs isolated through density gradient centrifugation. PBMCs intended for TCR sequencing were cryopreserved in liquid nitrogen and thawed later in a water bath at 37 degrees C. The sorted or isolated CD4+, CD8+ and CD8+ TEMRA cells reached a purity of at least 90%.

The paper as a whole reports these results and caveats: The number of individuals in the TCR sequencing and HLA analysis was recognized as being relatively small.

RNA was extracted using the RNeasy kit, and roughly 0.5 to 1 microgram was reverse transcribed with random hexamers. TCR beta CDR3 regions were amplified with the immunoSEQ multiplex PCR assay covering 54 Vbeta and 13 Jbeta segments. PCR amplification bias was corrected by using a synthetic template baseline for primer optimization and computational correction. The paper's data handling went like this. Reads were annotated to V, D and J genes per IMGT and analyzed with immunoSEQ Analyzer, keeping only productive sequences. Clonality was computed as one minus Shannon entropy normalized by log2 of the number of productive unique sequences. Public and private clones were assessed among the 100 most prevalent clones of each patient and control. Clones were defined as Susac-specific if absent from the healthy and MS cohorts, from over a thousand published viral clones and from other ImmuneACCESS disease sequences. Starting from the raw public reads, TCRdb applied fastp trimming at Q25, assembled clones with MiXCR and retained in-frame beta chains. CDR3 protein duplicates are merged, each entry listing the most common genes and DNA. None of the V and J calls come from the authors' own analysis; TCRdb made them. In all, the sample holds about 70,000 distinct CDR3 sequences, and over 90% of those were seen once. About 0.25% of the sample is taken by the ten largest.

The rearrangement combines TRBV5-3 with TRBJ1-2, with the D gene too uncertain to name. TRBV5-3 has ORF status, its function being uncertain. The clonotype originates from a human donor in good health. Sequenced sample: CD8+ T cells from PBMCs. For the CDR3, the sequence is CARSSTGGYTF. The nucleotides are TGTGCCAGAAGCTCGACTGGGGGCTACACCTTC.